Listed here are 2 T cell receptor beta chains from one sample, sequenced in a study of Ad26.COV2.S vaccination and SARS-CoV-2 variants. Clones were sequenced by immunoSEQ multiplex PCR, and TCRdb holds only the in-frame ones, with some missing. The data hold about 470,000 clones, with roughly 91% observed a single time. Treatment in this sample: 15 to 20 received Ad26.COV2.S at low or high dose, single or two shots; several received placebo; per-sample allocation not given. Collection of samples fell on day 63 after the first vaccine or placebo injection. The material sequenced was peripheral blood, taken in a trial of Ad26.COV2.S vaccine versus placebo. The receptors were sampled from a person between 18 and 65 years old who received the Ad26.COV2.S COVID-19 vaccine or a placebo.

The chain couples TRBV6-2 or TRBV6-3 to TRBJ2-6; the D is unclear. Deletions cut 2 bases from V and 3 bases from J, with 8 bases between. Germline CDR1 and CDR2: MNHEY and SVGEGT. The CDR3 covers 15 residues. DNA for the CDR3: TGTGCCAGCAGTTACGGCAGTCTTGGGGCCAACGTCCTGACTTTC. Its protein is CASSYGSLGANVLTF.

This clone has only one observation. Here the CDR3 reads CASSLVEGSDSPLHF. The CDR3 nucleotides read TGCGCCAGCAGCTTGGTGGAGGGGAGCGATTCACCCCTCCACTTT. The chain has TRBV5-1 and TRBJ1-6, with D possibly matching TRBD1 (5 bases). The germline CDR1 and CDR2 sequences are SGHRS and YFSETQ. V shed 0 bases and J shed 8 bases, with 12 bases lying between them. The length of the CDR3 is 15 residues.